What follows are 3 T cell receptor beta chains derived from one specimen sequenced in a study of identifying expanded T cells in peripheral blood (dated by TCRdb to about 2019). Preparation of the library involved the immunoSEQ multiplex PCR assay. TCRdb retrieved this table from immuneACCESS and kept in-frame rearrangements only. Not all clones are present; in checked studies, unresolved V genes account for under half, and no reason is known for the remainder. A total of some 93,000 clones appear in this sample, approximately 91% of them only once. Approximately 5% of the sample lies in the top ten. Sample: blood. The receptors were gathered from a person aged 18 to 69 in good health.

Turning to this clone: This same CDR3 is encoded by further DNA sequences in the sample. The chain combines TRBV10-3 with TRBJ2-7; D gene uncertain. CDR1 is ENHRY and CDR2 is SYGVKD in the germline V gene. The CDR3 totals 11 residues. V lost 4 bases and J lost 4, with 5 bases in between. The CDR3, as DNA: TGTGCCATCAGTGGGAATTACGAGCAGTACTTC. Amino acids: CAISGNYEQYF.

CDR3 in DNA: TGTGCCAGTAGTATACCCTGGAGCTCCTACAATGAGCAGTTCTTC. It codes for CASSIPWSSYNEQFF. The chain employs TRBV19 and TRBJ2-1; D is ambiguous. The germline V gene encodes CDR1 LNHDA and CDR2 SQIVND (reference sequence). This CDR3 comprises 15 residues. V dropped 2 bases and J dropped 0 bases, with 8 bases sitting between them.

The gene calls are TRBV6-5 and TRBJ2-5, with TRBD1 as a possible D gene (6 bases). V gave up 10 bases and J gave up 4 bases, with 19 bases separating them. This CDR3 is built from 14 residues. Per germline, CDR1 MNHEY and CDR2 SVGAGI. The CDR3 sequence: CATLSGQKAETQYF. The CDR3 nucleotides read TGTGCCACGCTATCCGGACAGAAAGCAGAGACCCAGTACTTC.